A selection of T cell receptor beta chains follows, all from one sample in a study of control samples from healthy donors and cancer patients. TCRdb's table, derived via immunoSEQ multiplex PCR, lists solely in-frame clones and lacks some. The table includes 150,000 to 200,000 clones, 90% to 95% detected once. Sequences were obtained from PBMCs. Every receptor here comes from a man in his sixties with colorectal cancer. Each CDR3 is given with its conserved first and last residue. A D gene is named only where the DNA matches it firmly. The listing skips clone size in some rows; elsewhere it reads once, few, many or a size class.

abundance: .
j_gene: TRBJ1-3
v_gene: TRBV25-1
d_gene: TRBD1
CDR3aa: CASRGTGLGNTIYF
CDR3nt: TGTGCCAGCCGGGGGACAGGACTTGGAAACACCATATATTTT

abundance: once
j_gene: TRBJ2-3
v_gene: TRBV27
d_gene: .
CDR3aa: CASRSPTKGRSTDTQYF
CDR3nt: TGTGCCAGCAGGTCCCCAACAAAGGGTAGGAGCACAGATACGCAGTATTTT

abundance: .
j_gene: TRBJ2-3
v_gene: TRBV4-1
d_gene: TRBD1
CDR3aa: CASSPGTGLPGDTQYF
CDR3nt: TGCGCCAGCAGCCCTGGGACAGGCCTTCCGGGGGATACGCAGTATTTT

abundance: .
j_gene: TRBJ1-3
v_gene: TRBV7-2
d_gene: .
CDR3aa: CASSLWVGFSGNTIYF
CDR3nt: TGTGCCAGCAGCTTATGGGTGGGATTCTCTGGAAACACCATATATTTT

abundance: .
j_gene: TRBJ2-3
v_gene: TRBV2
d_gene: .
CDR3aa: CASSELSDPLGDTQYF
CDR3nt: TGTGCCAGCAGTGAACTGAGCGACCCCCTCGGAGATACGCAGTATTTT

abundance: once
j_gene: TRBJ2-1
v_gene: TRBV11-3
d_gene: TRBD2
CDR3aa: CASSSSGGMGEQFF
CDR3nt: TGTGCCAGCAGCTCCTCGGGGGGGATGGGTGAGCAGTTCTTC

abundance: .
j_gene: TRBJ1-3
v_gene: TRBV29-1
d_gene: .
CDR3aa: CSVRGGNTIYF
CDR3nt: TGCAGCGTTCGGGGAGGAAACACCATATATTTT

abundance: .
j_gene: TRBJ2-7
v_gene: TRBV18
d_gene: TRBD1
CDR3aa: CASSQTRDRGWYEQYF
CDR3nt: TGTGCCAGCTCACAAACCCGGGACAGGGGGTGGTACGAGCAGTACTTC

abundance: .
j_gene: TRBJ1-2
v_gene: TRBV28
d_gene: .
CDR3aa: CASSFNPVTGRGYTF
CDR3nt: TGTGCCAGCAGTTTTAACCCAGTGACAGGCCGAGGCTACACCTTC

abundance: .
j_gene: TRBJ1-1
v_gene: TRBV7-9
d_gene: .
CDR3aa: CAGFNDWTEAFF
CDR3nt: TGTGCCGGATTTAACGATTGGACTGAAGCTTTCTTT

abundance: .
j_gene: TRBJ2-7
v_gene: TRBV7-8
d_gene: .
CDR3aa: CASSLDGGQVSYEQYF
CDR3nt: TGTGCCAGCAGCTTAGACGGCGGGCAGGTCTCCTACGAGCAGTACTTC

abundance: .
j_gene: TRBJ1-2
v_gene: TRBV27
d_gene: .
CDR3aa: CASSSGWGSVYGYTF
CDR3nt: TGTGCCAGCAGTTCCGGGTGGGGCAGTGTCTATGGCTACACCTTC

abundance: .
j_gene: TRBJ2-1
v_gene: TRBV5-1
d_gene: .
CDR3aa: CASSLSGGNEQFF
CDR3nt: TGCGCCAGCAGCCTCAGCGGAGGCAATGAGCAGTTCTTC

abundance: .
j_gene: TRBJ2-2
v_gene: TRBV6-2/TRBV6-3
d_gene: .
CDR3aa: CASSRIGDQANTGELFF
CDR3nt: TGTGCCAGCAGTCGTATTGGGGACCAAGCGAACACCGGGGAGCTGTTTTTT

abundance: few
j_gene: TRBJ2-1
v_gene: TRBV5-5
d_gene: .
CDR3aa: CASSLARSSYNEQFF
CDR3nt: TGTGCCAGCAGCTTAGCCCGGAGCTCCTACAATGAGCAGTTCTTC

abundance: .
j_gene: TRBJ1-5
v_gene: TRBV27
d_gene: .
CDR3aa: CASSLQAGKVLGQPQHF
CDR3nt: TGTGCCAGCAGTTTACAAGCGGGGAAAGTATTGGGTCAGCCCCAGCATTTT

abundance: .
j_gene: TRBJ2-2
v_gene: TRBV7-8
d_gene: .
CDR3aa: CASSLARVANTGELFF
CDR3nt: TGTGCCAGCAGCTTAGCAAGGGTCGCGAACACCGGGGAGCTGTTTTTT

abundance: once
j_gene: TRBJ1-6
v_gene: TRBV30
d_gene: TRBD1
CDR3aa: CAWRGSGTGQNSPLHF
CDR3nt: TGTGCCTGGAGGGGCTCCGGGACAGGTCAAAATTCACCCCTCCACTTT

abundance: .
j_gene: TRBJ2-3
v_gene: TRBV11-2
d_gene: .
CDR3aa: CASSIQTGNTQYF
CDR3nt: TGTGCCAGCAGCATCCAAACAGGGAATACGCAGTATTTT

abundance: once
j_gene: TRBJ2-7
v_gene: TRBV3-1/TRBV3-2
d_gene: TRBD2
CDR3aa: CASSQVAGGAYEQYF
CDR3nt: TGTGCCAGCAGCCAAGTGGCGGGGGGCGCCTACGAGCAGTACTTC

abundance: .
j_gene: TRBJ2-1
v_gene: TRBV7-2
d_gene: TRBD2
CDR3aa: CASSLQTSSNEQFF
CDR3nt: TGTGCCAGCAGCCTTCAGACTAGCAGCAATGAGCAGTTCTTC

abundance: .
j_gene: TRBJ2-2
v_gene: TRBV11-2
d_gene: TRBD1
CDR3aa: CASSSDRGTTGELFF
CDR3nt: TGTGCCAGCAGCTCGGACAGGGGGACCACCGGGGAGCTGTTTTTT

abundance: .
j_gene: TRBJ1-2
v_gene: TRBV12-3/TRBV12-4
d_gene: .
CDR3aa: CASSGTAYGYTF
CDR3nt: TGTGCCAGCAGTGGGACGGCCTATGGCTACACCTTC

abundance: .
j_gene: TRBJ2-7
v_gene: TRBV5-6
d_gene: TRBD1
CDR3aa: CASSSYSRGRPYEQYF
CDR3nt: TGTGCCAGCAGCTCTTATAGCAGGGGGCGCCCCTACGAGCAGTACTTC